This TCR beta chain is from a study of blood T cell repertoires in COVID-19. Clones were sequenced by immunoSEQ multiplex PCR, and TCRdb holds only the in-frame ones, with some missing. The repertoire has 450,000 to 500,000 clones, 75% to 90% of them found once; the top ten carry 7% to 10%. This CDR3 comprises 15 residues. Germline values: CDR1 SGHRS, CDR2 YFSETQ. V was cut by 3 bases and J by 2 bases, with 12 bases left in between. V gene TRBV5-1 combines with J gene TRBJ2-1; D is unresolved. The source material was PBMCs or T cells enriched from blood (not recorded which). The source is a woman in her fifties or sixties who had recovered from COVID-19. The CDR3 DNA is TGCGCCAGCAGCTCAGCCAGGATCCCCTACAATGAGCAGTTCTTC. It translates to CASSSARIPYNEQFF.